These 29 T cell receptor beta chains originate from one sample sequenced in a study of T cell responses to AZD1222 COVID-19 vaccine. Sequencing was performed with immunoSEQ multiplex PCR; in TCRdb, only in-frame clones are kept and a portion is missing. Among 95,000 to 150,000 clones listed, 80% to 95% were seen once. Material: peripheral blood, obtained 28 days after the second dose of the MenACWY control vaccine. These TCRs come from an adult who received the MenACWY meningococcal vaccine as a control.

The CDR3 DNA sequence: TGTGCCAGCAGCTTGGGACTAGCGGGGGGCTTTGACCCGTGGAATGAGCAGTTCTTC. Amino acids: CASSLGLAGGFDPWNEQFF. The rearrangement uses TRBV5-4 and TRBJ2-1, with 13 bases that match TRBD2. The junction had 13 bases not matched to a gene; V was cut back by 0 bases and J by 7 bases. The CDR3 runs to 19 residues. From germline, CDR1 is SGHNT and CDR2 YYREEE (reference sequence).

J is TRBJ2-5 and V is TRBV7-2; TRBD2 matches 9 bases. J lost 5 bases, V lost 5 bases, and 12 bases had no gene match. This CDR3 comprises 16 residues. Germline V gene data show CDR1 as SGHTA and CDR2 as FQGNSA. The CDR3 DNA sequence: TGTGCCAGCAGCACCAATCGCGGGGGGGCCCGGGAGACCCAGTACTTC. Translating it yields CASSTNRGGARETQYF.

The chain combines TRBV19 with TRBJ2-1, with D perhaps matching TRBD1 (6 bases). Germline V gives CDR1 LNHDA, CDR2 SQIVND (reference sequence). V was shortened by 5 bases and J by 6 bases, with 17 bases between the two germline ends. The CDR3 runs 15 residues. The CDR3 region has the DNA TGTGCCAGTAGTGACAGGAGTACCTTCCGCAATGAGCAGTTCTTC. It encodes CASSDRSTFRNEQFF.

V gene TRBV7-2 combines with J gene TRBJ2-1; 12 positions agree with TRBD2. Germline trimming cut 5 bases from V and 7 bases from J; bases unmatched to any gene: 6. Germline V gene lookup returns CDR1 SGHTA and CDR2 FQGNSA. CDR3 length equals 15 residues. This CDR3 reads CASSPRTSGKNEQFF. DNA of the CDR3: TGTGCCAGCAGCCCCAGGACTAGCGGGAAGAATGAGCAGTTCTTC. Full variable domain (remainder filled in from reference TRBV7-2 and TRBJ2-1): GAGVSQSPSNKVTEKGKDVELRCDPISGHTALYWYRQSLGQGLEFLIYFQGNSAPDKSGLPSDRFSAERTGGSVSTLTIQRTQQEDSAVYLCASSPRTSGKNEQFFGPGTRLTVL.

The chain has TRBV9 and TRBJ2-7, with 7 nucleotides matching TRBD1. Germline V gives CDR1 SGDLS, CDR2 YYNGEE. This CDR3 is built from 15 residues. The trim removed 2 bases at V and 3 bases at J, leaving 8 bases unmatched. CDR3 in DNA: TGTGCCAGCAGCGTGGCGTCACAGGGGAGCTACGAGCAGTACTTC. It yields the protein CASSVASQGSYEQYF. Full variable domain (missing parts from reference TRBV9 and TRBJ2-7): DSGVTQTPKHLITATGQRVTLRCSPRSGDLSVYWYQQSLDQGLQFLIQYYNGEERAKGNILERFSAQQFPDLHSELNLSSLELGDSALYFCASSVASQGSYEQYFGPGTRLTVT.

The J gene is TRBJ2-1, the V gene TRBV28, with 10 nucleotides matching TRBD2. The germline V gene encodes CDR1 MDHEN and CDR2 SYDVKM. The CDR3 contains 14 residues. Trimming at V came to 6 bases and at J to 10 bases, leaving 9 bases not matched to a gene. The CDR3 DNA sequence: TGTGCCAGCAGAGGAAGCGGGGGGGCAAGGGAGCAGTTCTTC. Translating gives CASRGSGGAREQFF.

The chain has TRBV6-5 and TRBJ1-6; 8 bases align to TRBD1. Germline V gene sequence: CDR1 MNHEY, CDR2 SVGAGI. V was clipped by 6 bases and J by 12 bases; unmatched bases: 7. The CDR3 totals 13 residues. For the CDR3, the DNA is TGTGCCAGCAGCTGGACAGGGAACGGACCCCTCCACTTT. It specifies CASSWTGNGPLHF.

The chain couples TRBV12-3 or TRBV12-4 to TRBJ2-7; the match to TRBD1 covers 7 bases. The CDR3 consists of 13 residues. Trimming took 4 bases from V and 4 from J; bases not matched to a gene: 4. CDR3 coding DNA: TGTGCCAGCAGTTCCAGGGACAGATACGAGCAGTACTTC. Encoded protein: CASSSRDRYEQYF.

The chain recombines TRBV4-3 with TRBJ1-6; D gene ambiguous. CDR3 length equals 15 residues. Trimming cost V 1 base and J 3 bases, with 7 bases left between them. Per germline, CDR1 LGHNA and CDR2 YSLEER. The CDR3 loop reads CASSQGVLYNSPLHF. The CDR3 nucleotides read TGCGCCAGCAGCCAAGGGGTACTCTATAATTCACCCCTCCACTTT.

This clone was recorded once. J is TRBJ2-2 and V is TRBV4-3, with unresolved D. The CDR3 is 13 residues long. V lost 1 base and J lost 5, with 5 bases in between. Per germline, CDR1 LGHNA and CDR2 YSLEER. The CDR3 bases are TGCGCCAGCAGCCAAGGTCGTACCGGGGAGCTGTTTTTT. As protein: CASSQGRTGELFF.

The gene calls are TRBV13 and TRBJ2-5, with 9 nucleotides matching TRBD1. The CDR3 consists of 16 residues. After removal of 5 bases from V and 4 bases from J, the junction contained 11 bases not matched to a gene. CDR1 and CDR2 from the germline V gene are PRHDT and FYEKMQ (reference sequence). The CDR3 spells CASSTLTGTGRETQYF. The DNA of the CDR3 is TGTGCCAGCAGCACTCTAACCGGGACAGGGCGAGAGACCCAGTACTTC.

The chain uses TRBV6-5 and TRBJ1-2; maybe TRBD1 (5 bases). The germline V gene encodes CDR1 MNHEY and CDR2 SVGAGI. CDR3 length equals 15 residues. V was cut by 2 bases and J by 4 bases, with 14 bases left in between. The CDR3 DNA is TGTGCCAGCAGTTACGATACCGGGACCATCTATGGCTACACCTTC. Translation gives CASSYDTGTIYGYTF.

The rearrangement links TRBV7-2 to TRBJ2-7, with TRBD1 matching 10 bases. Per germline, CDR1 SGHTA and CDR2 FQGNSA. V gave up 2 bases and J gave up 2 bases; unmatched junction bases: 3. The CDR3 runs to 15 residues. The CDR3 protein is CASSLRQGAAYEQYV. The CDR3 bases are TGTGCCAGCAGCTTAAGACAGGGGGCGGCCTACGAGCAGTACGTC.

As DNA, the CDR3 is TGTGCCACGGGACAGGGGGTGTACGAGCAGTACGTC. Its protein is CATGQGVYEQYV. The V gene is TRBV10-3, the J gene TRBJ2-7; 11 bases line up with TRBD1. Trimming cost V 10 bases and J 4 bases; bases outside gene matches: 3. Germline V gives CDR1 ENHRY, CDR2 SYGVKD. There are 12 residues in the CDR3.

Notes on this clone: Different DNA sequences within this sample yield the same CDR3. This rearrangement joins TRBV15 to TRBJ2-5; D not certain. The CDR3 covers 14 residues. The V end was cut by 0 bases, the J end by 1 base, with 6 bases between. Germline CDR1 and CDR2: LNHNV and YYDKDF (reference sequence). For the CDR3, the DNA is TGTGCCACCAGCAGAGACCCAGGCCAAGAGACCCAGTACTTC. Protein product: CATSRDPGQETQYF. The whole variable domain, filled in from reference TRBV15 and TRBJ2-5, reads DAMVIQNPRYQVTQFGKPVTLSCSQTLNHNVMYWYQQKSSQAPKLLFHYYDKDFNNEADTPDNFQSRRPNTSFCFLDIRSPGLGDTAMYLCATSRDPGQETQYFGPGTRLLVL.

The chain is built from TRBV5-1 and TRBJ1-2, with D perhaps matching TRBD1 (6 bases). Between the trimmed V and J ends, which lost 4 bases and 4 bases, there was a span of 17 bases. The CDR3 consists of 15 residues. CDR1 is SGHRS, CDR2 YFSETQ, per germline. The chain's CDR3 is CASSPDSSSTYGYTF. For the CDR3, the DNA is TGCGCCAGCAGCCCGGACAGTTCCTCCACCTATGGCTACACCTTC.

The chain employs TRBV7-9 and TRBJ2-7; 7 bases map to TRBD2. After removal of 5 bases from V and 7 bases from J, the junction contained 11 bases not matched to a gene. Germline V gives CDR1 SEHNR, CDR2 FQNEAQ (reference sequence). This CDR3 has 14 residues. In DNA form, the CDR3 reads TGTGCCAGCAGCGCGAGCGGGACTATTGGGGAGCAGTACGTC. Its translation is CASSASGTIGEQYV.

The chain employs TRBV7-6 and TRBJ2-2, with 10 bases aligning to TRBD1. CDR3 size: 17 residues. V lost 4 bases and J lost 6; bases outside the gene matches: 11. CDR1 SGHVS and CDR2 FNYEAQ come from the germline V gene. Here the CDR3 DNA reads TGTGCCAGCAGCTCACCCCGGGACAGGGGTTGGGCCGGGGAGCTGTTTTTT. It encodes CASSSPRDRGWAGELFF.

CDR3 loop: CASSSPLEGGATQYF. The DNA for the CDR3 is TGTGCCAGCAGCTCGCCACTCGAGGGGGGAGCTACGCAGTATTTT. This chain links TRBV7-9 with TRBJ2-3, with D perhaps being TRBD1 or TRBD2 (6 bases each). Germline CDR1 reads SEHNR; CDR2 reads FQNEAQ (reference sequence). The CDR3 is 15 residues long. V was shortened by 4 bases and J by 8 bases, with 19 bases between the two germline ends. The full variable domain, with the rest looked up from reference TRBV7-9 and TRBJ2-3, is DTGVSQNPRHKITKRGQNVTFRCDPISEHNRLYWYRQTLGQGPEFLTYFQNEAQLEKSRLLSDRFSAERPKGSFSTLEIQRTEQGDSAMYLCASSSPLEGGATQYFGPGTRLTVL.

The CDR3 is CASSLAGWTGRYEQYF. In nucleotides, the CDR3 is TGTGCCAGCAGCTTAGCGGGGTGGACAGGGAGGTACGAGCAGTACTTC. This chain uses TRBV7-6 with TRBJ2-7; 8 bases match TRBD1. Per the germline V gene, CDR1 is SGHVS and CDR2 is FNYEAQ. The J segment lost 4 bases and the V segment lost 0 bases, leaving 8 bases of the junction unmatched. This CDR3 has 16 residues.

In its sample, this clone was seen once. CDR3 bases: TGCGCCAGCAGCTCCCAGGGTGCTGGGGCCAACGTCCTGACTTTC. Translation gives CASSSQGAGANVLTF. This chain joins TRBV5-1 and TRBJ2-6, with D possibly matching TRBD1 (5 bases). The V gene's germline CDR1 is SGHRS and CDR2 YFSETQ. V dropped 3 bases and J dropped 2 bases, with 9 bases sitting between them. This CDR3 is 15 amino acids long.

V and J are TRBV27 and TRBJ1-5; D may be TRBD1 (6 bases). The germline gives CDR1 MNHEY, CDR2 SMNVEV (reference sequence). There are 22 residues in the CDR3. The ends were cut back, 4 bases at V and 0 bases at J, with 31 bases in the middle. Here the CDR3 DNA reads TGTGCCAGCAGTTCGCAACAACCTATCGTGTTACAGGGCCCCTATAGCAATCAGCCCCAGCATTTT. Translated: CASSSQQPIVLQGPYSNQPQHF.

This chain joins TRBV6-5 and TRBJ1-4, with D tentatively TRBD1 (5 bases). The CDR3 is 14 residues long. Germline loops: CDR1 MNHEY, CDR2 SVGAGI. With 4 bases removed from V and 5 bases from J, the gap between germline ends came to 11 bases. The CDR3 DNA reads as TGTGCCAGCAGTTTTGGGACCGTAAATGAAAAACTGTTTTTT. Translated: CASSFGTVNEKLFF.

CDR3 sequence reads: CASSPQHQTSRTHSTQYF. In DNA form, the CDR3 reads TGTGCCAGCAGCCCTCAACATCAGACTAGCAGAACCCATTCTACGCAGTATTTT. J is TRBJ2-3 and V is TRBV3-1 (or the pseudogene TRBV3-2); TRBD2 agrees at 7 bases. CDR1 and CDR2 (germline): LGHDT, YNNKEL (reference sequence). V lost 4 bases, J lost 8 bases, and 21 bases stayed unmatched. The CDR3 totals 18 residues.

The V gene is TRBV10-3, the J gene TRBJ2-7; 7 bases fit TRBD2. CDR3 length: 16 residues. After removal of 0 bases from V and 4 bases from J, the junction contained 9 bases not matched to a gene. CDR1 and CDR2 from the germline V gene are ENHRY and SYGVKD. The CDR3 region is CAISESGSGVGYEQYF. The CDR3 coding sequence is TGTGCCATCAGTGAGTCTGGGAGCGGGGTGGGTTACGAGCAGTACTTC.

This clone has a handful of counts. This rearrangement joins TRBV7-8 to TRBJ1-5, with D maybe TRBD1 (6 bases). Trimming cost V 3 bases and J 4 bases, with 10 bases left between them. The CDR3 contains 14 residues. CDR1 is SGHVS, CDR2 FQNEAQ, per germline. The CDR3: CASSLDSINQPQHF. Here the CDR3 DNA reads TGTGCCAGCAGCTTGGACAGCATAAATCAGCCCCAGCATTTT. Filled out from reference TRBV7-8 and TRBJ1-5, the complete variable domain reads GAGVSQSPRYKVAKRGQDVALRCDPISGHVSLFWYQQALGQGPEFLTYFQNEAQLDKSGLPSDRFFAERPEGSVSTLKIQRTQQEDSAVYLCASSLDSINQPQHFGDGTRLSIL.

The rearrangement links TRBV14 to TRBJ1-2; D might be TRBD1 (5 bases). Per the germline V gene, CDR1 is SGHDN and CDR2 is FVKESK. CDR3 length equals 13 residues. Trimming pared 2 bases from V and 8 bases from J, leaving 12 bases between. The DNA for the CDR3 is TGTGCCAGCAGCCAATTCTCCAGGGAAGGCTACACCTTC. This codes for CASSQFSREGYTF.

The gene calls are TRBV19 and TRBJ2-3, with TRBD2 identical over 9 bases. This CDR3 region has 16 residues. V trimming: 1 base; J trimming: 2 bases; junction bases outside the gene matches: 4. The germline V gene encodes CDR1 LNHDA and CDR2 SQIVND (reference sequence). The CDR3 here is CASSIGLAGPTDTQYF. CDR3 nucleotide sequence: TGTGCCAGTAGTATAGGTCTAGCGGGACCCACAGATACGCAGTATTTT.

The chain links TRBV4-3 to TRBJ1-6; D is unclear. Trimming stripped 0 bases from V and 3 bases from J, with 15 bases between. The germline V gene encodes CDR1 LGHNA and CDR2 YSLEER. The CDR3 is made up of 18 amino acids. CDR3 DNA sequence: TGCGCCAGCAGCCAAGATCAATCCGGAGCCGGCTATAATTCACCCCTCCACTTT. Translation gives CASSQDQSGAGYNSPLHF.